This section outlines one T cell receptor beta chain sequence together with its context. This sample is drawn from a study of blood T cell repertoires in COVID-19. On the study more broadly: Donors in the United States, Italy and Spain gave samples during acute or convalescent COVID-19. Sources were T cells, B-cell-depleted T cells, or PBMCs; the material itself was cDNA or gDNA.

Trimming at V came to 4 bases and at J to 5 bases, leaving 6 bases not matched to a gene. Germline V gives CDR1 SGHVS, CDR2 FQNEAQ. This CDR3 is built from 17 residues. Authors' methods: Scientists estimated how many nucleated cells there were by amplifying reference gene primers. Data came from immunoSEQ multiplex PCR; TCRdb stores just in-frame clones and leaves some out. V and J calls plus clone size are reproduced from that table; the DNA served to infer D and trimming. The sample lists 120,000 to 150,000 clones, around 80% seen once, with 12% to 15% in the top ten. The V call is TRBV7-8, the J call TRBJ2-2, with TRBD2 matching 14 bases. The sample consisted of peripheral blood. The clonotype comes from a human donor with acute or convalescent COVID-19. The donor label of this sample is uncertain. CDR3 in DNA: TGTGCCAGCAGCTACGGGACTAGCGGGGGCGGAACCGGGGAGCTGTTTTTT. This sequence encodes CASSYGTSGGGTGELFF.